This entry is about one T cell receptor (beta chain). The CDR3 length is 20 residues. The data were taken from a study of control samples from healthy donors and cancer patients. The protocol was immunoSEQ multiplex PCR, while the TCRdb copy is restricted to in-frame clones and leaves out a portion. The sample consists of some 70,000 clones, more than 75% of them appearing once. The sequence was obtained from a woman aged 45-65 years with lung cancer. The specimen was PBMCs. The V and J genes are TRBV12-1 and TRBJ2-4; whether TRBD2, the table's D call, matches the DNA was not checked. TRBV12-1 is tagged as a pseudogene. CDR3 DNA sequence: TGTGCCAGCAGCCCTATTGGGAGTCTAGCGGGGATTATAGCCAAAAACATTCAGTACTTC. It specifies CASSPIGSLAGIIAKNIQYF.